This T cell receptor beta chain was sequenced during a study of CD8 T cells in ankylosing spondylitis. Quantitative 5'-RACE with molecular barcodes produced the TCR beta libraries. Each CDR3 protein gets one entry after TCRdb re-called the 5' RACE reads with MiXCR. The sample has roughly 700,000 distinct CDR3 sequences, under 20% seen once; the top ten hold 19%. Germline V CDR1 and CDR2: SGHRS, YFSETQ. The CDR3 spans 15 residues. Unmatched junction bases numbered 6, after V lost 2 bases and J lost 4 bases. About this clonotype: Its target is unknown.

Overall study findings and caveats: Ankylosing spondylitis blood seemed to carry a telltale TCR beta motif made of several highly homologous variants. Reportedly, disease-linked clones are significantly enriched in ankylosing spondylitis patients' matched synovial fluid.

The sequencing sample was made of blood, either unsorted or a sorted T cell fraction (not recorded which). The J gene is TRBJ1-2, the V gene TRBV5-1; 9 bases align to TRBD1. This clonotype was sampled from a male donor with ankylosing spondylitis. The CDR3 region is CASSLQGAGGYGYTF. The CDR3 DNA is TGCGCCAGCAGCTTACAGGGGGCTGGAGGCTATGGCTACACCTTC. The variable domain in full, with the rest retrieved from reference TRBV5-1 and TRBJ1-2, is KAGVTQTPRYLIKTRGQQVTLSCSPISGHRSVSWYQQTPGQGLQFLFEYFSETQRNKGNFPGRFSGRQFSNSRSEMNVSTLELGDSALYLCASSLQGAGGYGYTFGSGTRLTVV.